Listed below are T cell receptor beta chains from one sample, sequenced in a study of cytomegalovirus exposure and HLA in healthy donors. Clones were sequenced by immunoSEQ multiplex PCR, and TCRdb holds only the in-frame ones, with some missing. The sample holds 220,000 or so clones, 65% to 85% seen once. Material: PBMCs. These receptors all stem from a young woman in good health and CMV-seropositive. Each CDR3 is given with its conserved first and last residue. D genes are given only for firm matches. Part of the rows lack a size; the others show once, few, many or a class for expanded clones.

CDR3 DNA | CDR3 protein | V gene | D gene | clone size | J gene
TGTGCCAGCAGCTTGTTTACCTCTCTTTACAATGAGCAGTTCTTC | CASSLFTSLYNEQFF | TRBV11-2 | - | - | TRBJ2-1
TGTGCCAGCAGTTACGAGACAGATACGCAGTATTTT | CASSYETDTQYF | TRBV6-6 | - | - | TRBJ2-3
TGTGCCAGCAGTTTTAGTGACTATGGCTACACCTTC | CASSFSDYGYTF | TRBV28 | - | - | TRBJ1-2
TGTGCCTGGAGGGAGCGGGGGGACTATGGCTACACCTTC | CAWRERGDYGYTF | TRBV30 | - | - | TRBJ1-2
TGTGCCTGGAGTGTGGGACAGGGGGATGAAAAACTGTTTTTT | CAWSVGQGDEKLFF | TRBV30 | TRBD1 | - | TRBJ1-4
TGTGCCAGCAGCCCGTGGACTGGCAGTGGACAGTACTTC | CASSPWTGSGQYF | TRBV7-8 | - | few | TRBJ2-7
TGCGCCAGCAGCTGGGGAACAGGGGAACACACTGAAGCTTTCTTT | CASSWGTGEHTEAFF | TRBV5-1 | TRBD1 | - | TRBJ1-1
TGTGCCAGCAGCCAAGTAGTTGGGGAGGGTAACTATGGCTACACCTTC | CASSQVVGEGNYGYTF | TRBV4-2 | - | few | TRBJ1-2
TGCAGTGTCGCCGCTAACGGGCTGGCTTTCTTT | CSVAANGLAFF | TRBV20-1 | - | - | TRBJ1-1
TGTGCCAGCAGCTTGTTTTGGGTTCGCGAGCAGTACTTC | CASSLFWVREQYF | TRBV5-4 | - | - | TRBJ2-7
TGTGCCAGCAGCTTAGGGGCCCCCGATAGGGACGAGCAGTACTTC | CASSLGAPDRDEQYF | TRBV7-6 | - | - | TRBJ2-7
TGCGCCAGCAGCTTGGATCCTAGCGGGAGGGGAACGGTCTACGAGCAGTACTTC | CASSLDPSGRGTVYEQYF | TRBV5-1 | TRBD2 | - | TRBJ2-7
TGTGCCAGCAGTCAAACCGGGACTAGCGGGGCCAGCGACTACAATGAGCAGTTCTTC | CASSQTGTSGASDYNEQFF | TRBV27 | TRBD2 | - | TRBJ2-1